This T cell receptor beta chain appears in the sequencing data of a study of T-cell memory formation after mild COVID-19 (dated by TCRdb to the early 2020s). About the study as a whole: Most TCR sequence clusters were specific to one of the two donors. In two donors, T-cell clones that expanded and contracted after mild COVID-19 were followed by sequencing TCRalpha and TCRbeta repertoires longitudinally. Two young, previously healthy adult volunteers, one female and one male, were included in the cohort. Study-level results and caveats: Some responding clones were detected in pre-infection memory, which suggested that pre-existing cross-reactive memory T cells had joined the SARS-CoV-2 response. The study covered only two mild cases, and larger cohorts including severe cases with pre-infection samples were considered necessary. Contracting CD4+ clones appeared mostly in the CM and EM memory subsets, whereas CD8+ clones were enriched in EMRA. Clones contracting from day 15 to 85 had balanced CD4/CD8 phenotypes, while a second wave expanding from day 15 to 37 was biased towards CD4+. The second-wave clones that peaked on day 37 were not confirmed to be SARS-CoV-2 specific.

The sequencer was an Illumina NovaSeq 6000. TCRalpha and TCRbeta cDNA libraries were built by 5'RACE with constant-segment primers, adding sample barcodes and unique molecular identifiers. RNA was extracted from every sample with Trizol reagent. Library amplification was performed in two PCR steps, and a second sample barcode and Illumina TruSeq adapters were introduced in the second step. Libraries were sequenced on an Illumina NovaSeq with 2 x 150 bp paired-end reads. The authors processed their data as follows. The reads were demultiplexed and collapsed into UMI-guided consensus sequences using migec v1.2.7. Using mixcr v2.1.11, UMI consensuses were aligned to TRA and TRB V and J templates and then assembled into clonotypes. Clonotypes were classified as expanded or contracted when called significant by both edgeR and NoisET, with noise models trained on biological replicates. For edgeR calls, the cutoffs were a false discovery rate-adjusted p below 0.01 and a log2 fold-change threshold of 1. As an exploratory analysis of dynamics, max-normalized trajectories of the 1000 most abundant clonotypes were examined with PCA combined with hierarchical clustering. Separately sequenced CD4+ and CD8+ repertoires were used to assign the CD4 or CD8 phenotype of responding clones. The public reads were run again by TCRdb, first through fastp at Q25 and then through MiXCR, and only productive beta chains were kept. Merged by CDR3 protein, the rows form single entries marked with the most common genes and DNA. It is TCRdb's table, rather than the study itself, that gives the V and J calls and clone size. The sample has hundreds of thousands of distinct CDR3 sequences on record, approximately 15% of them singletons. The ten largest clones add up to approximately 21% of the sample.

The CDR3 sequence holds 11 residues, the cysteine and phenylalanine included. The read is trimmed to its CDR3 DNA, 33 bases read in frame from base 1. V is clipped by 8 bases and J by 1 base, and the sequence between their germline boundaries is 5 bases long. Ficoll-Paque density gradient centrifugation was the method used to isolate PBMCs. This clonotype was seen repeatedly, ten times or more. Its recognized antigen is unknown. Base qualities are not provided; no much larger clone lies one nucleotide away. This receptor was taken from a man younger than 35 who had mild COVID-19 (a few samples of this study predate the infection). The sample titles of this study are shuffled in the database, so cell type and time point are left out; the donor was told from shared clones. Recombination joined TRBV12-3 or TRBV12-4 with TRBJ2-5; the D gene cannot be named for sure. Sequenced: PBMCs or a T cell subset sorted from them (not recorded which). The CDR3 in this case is CASRSQETQYF. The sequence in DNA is TGTGCCAGCCGCTCCCAAGAGACCCAGTACTTC.